This TCR beta chain is drawn from a study of blood T cell repertoires in COVID-19. Across the whole study: Donors in the United States, Italy and Spain gave samples during acute or convalescent COVID-19.

Sequencing used immunoSEQ multiplex PCR; TCRdb keeps in-frame clones, though not all of them. The sample yields 350,000 to 550,000 clones, 87% seen once. Clinical histories supplied by participants themselves formed the basis of cohort assignment. The junction had 6 bases not matched to a gene; V was cut back by 3 bases and J by 3 bases. From germline, CDR1 is LGHNA and CDR2 YSLEER. The CDR3 has 16 amino acids. This receptor was taken from a woman aged 18 to 35 with acute COVID-19. Specimen: PBMCs or T cells enriched from blood (not recorded which). The chain has TRBV4-3 and TRBJ2-1, with 9 bases fitting TRBD1. Written as DNA, the CDR3 is TGCGCCAGCAGCCAGGGACAGGGTTCCATCTACAATGAGCAGTTCTTC. Amino acid sequence: CASSQGQGSIYNEQFF.